The entry that follows covers one T cell receptor (beta chain) sequence. The antigen remains undetermined. Some clones are missing from TCRdb's copy, which holds only in-frame ones; the method was immunoSEQ multiplex PCR. The data hold roughly 22,000 clones, with 89% observed a single time. The sample belongs to a study of a mutant IDH1 vaccine in newly diagnosed glioma. CDR1 and CDR2 (germline): LNHDA, SQIVND (reference sequence). The CDR3 extends over 14 amino acids. V gave up 8 bases and J gave up 4 bases, with 15 bases separating them. Indicated time point: week 11, during vaccination. The study gave 300 ug of mutant IDH1 20-mer peptide per vaccine dose, with topical imiquimod.

This clonotype originated in a woman aged 40 to 50 with glioma. V and J are TRBV19 and TRBJ1-5; no clear D gene. The specimen comprised PBMCs, sampled from a glioma patient whose treatment included an IDH1 peptide vaccine. The CDR3 here is CASVGRLTNQPQHF. In DNA form, the CDR3 reads TGTGCCAGTGTCGGACGGCTGACAAATCAGCCCCAGCATTTT.